Listed below are T cell receptor beta chains from one sample, sequenced in a study of CD8+ T cells in alopecia areata. Sequenced by immunoSEQ multiplex PCR; TCRdb stores in-frame clones only, minus some. The sample lists approximately 180,000 clones, about 63% occurring once. The material was CD4+ T cells sorted from blood, obtained at week 0. Receptors originate from a human donor with alopecia areata. Both conserved end residues are part of each CDR3. A D gene is named only where the DNA matches it firmly. A clone size is listed for some rows: how often the clone was seen (once, few, many), or a class if it is expanded.

CDR3 DNA: TGTGCCAGCAGTCTACTTGCAGGGTCTAGGGATACGCAGTATTTT
CDR3 protein: CASSLLAGSRDTQYF
clone size: once
D gene: -
J gene: TRBJ2-3
V gene: TRBV6-5

CDR3 DNA: TGTGCCATCAGACAGGGCAGGGACAATGAGCAGTTCTTC
CDR3 protein: CAIRQGRDNEQFF
clone size: few
D gene: -
J gene: TRBJ2-1
V gene: TRBV10-3

CDR3 DNA: TGTGCCAGCAGCCCCATGGGACAGACCCAGTACTTC
CDR3 protein: CASSPMGQTQYF
clone size: -
D gene: -
J gene: TRBJ2-5
V gene: TRBV4-2

CDR3 DNA: TGTGCCAGCAGTTTGGTAGGGACTCAGCAAGAGACCCAGTACTTC
CDR3 protein: CASSLVGTQQETQYF
clone size: -
D gene: -
J gene: TRBJ2-5
V gene: TRBV6-5

CDR3 DNA: TGCAGCGTCCTGCGGCCCGGTCAGTACGAGCAGTACTTC
CDR3 protein: CSVLRPGQYEQYF
clone size: -
D gene: -
J gene: TRBJ2-7
V gene: TRBV29-1

CDR3 DNA: TGTGCCAGCAGTACGGGACAGGGGGCCGGAGCTGAAGCTTTCTTT
CDR3 protein: CASSTGQGAGAEAFF
clone size: -
D gene: TRBD1
J gene: TRBJ1-1
V gene: TRBV27

CDR3 DNA: TGTGCCTGGAGTCCGCGAGTGGATGGCTACACCTTC
CDR3 protein: CAWSPRVDGYTF
clone size: few
D gene: -
J gene: TRBJ1-2
V gene: TRBV30

CDR3 DNA: TGCAGCGCCGCCGGGACAGGGGGCACTGAAGCTTTCTTT
CDR3 protein: CSAAGTGGTEAFF
clone size: -
D gene: TRBD1
J gene: TRBJ1-1
V gene: TRBV29-1

CDR3 DNA: TGCAGCGTTGGACTTTTAACTAATGAAAAACTGTTTTTT
CDR3 protein: CSVGLLTNEKLFF
clone size: -
D gene: -
J gene: TRBJ1-4
V gene: TRBV29-1

CDR3 DNA: TGTGCCAGCAGCTCTAGCTTCGGGACAGGGGGCTGGGAGACCCAGTACTTC
CDR3 protein: CASSSSFGTGGWETQYF
clone size: -
D gene: TRBD1
J gene: TRBJ2-5
V gene: TRBV7-9

CDR3 DNA: TGCAGCGTCGCGACAGGGGGTCTGAGGGAGCAGTACTTC
CDR3 protein: CSVATGGLREQYF
clone size: few
D gene: TRBD1
J gene: TRBJ2-7
V gene: TRBV29-1

CDR3 DNA: TGCAGCGTTGATCCCCAAGAGACCCAGTACTTC
CDR3 protein: CSVDPQETQYF
clone size: few
D gene: -
J gene: TRBJ2-5
V gene: TRBV29-1

CDR3 DNA: TGCAGCGTTGATGGTAGTCGCACAGATACGCAGTATTTT
CDR3 protein: CSVDGSRTDTQYF
clone size: few
D gene: -
J gene: TRBJ2-3
V gene: TRBV29-1

CDR3 DNA: TGTGCCAGCAGCACCCGTACAGATACGCAGTATTTT
CDR3 protein: CASSTRTDTQYF
clone size: -
D gene: -
J gene: TRBJ2-3
V gene: TRBV7-9

CDR3 DNA: TGTGCCTGGAGTGTACCGGGACCCGCGGTTGAGCAGTTCTTC
CDR3 protein: CAWSVPGPAVEQFF
clone size: -
D gene: -
J gene: TRBJ2-1
V gene: TRBV30

CDR3 DNA: TGTGCCAGTAGTATAGAGGACAGTCTAGCCAAAAACATTCAGTACTTC
CDR3 protein: CASSIEDSLAKNIQYF
clone size: medium-sized
D gene: -
J gene: TRBJ2-4
V gene: TRBV19

CDR3 DNA: TGTGCCAGCAGTCCCGGGGAGATCAATGAGCAGTTCTTC
CDR3 protein: CASSPGEINEQFF
clone size: few
D gene: -
J gene: TRBJ2-1
V gene: TRBV5-8